This T cell receptor beta chain was found in a study of beta chain features in type 1 diabetes. The study's findings and limits: In every one of the four CD4+ subsets, TCRB CDR3s were moderately but significantly shorter in Type 1 diabetes patients. The study found that naive, central memory and Treg TCRB repertoires appeared more similar in patients than in healthy donors. When cDNA is sequenced, cells with high TCR expression could be over-represented.

It was via CD45RO/CCR7/CD25/CD127/CD95/CD27 that CD4+ naive, central memory, regulatory and stem cell-like memory cells were sorted. Germline V gene data show CDR1 as SGHTA and CDR2 as FQGNSA. The CDR3 runs to 11 residues. The V end lost 4 bases, the J end lost 10 bases, and 8 bases lay between the germline ends. Points on this clone: The antigen remains unidentified.

The isolated RNA, all of it, was reverse transcribed, so expressed TCRB transcripts were what got sequenced. Here immunoSEQ multiplex PCR was the method, and the copy in TCRdb shows in-frame clones only, minus some. The sample lists a few hundred thousand clones; 10% to 15% were seen once. The V call is TRBV7-2, the J call TRBJ2-1; D unclear. Sequenced material: naive CD4+ T cells from blood. The clonotype comes from a woman between 18 and 29 years old with type 1 diabetes. The CDR3 is CASSSFGEQFF. The CDR3 coding sequence is TGTGCCAGCAGCTCCTTCGGGGAGCAGTTCTTC.